This TCR beta chain was captured in a study of T cells in narcolepsy. The germline V gene encodes CDR1 MNHEY and CDR2 SVGAGI. The V end lost 6 bases, the J end lost 7 bases, and 12 bases lay between the germline ends. This CDR3 spans 12 amino acids. Clones were read by immunoSEQ multiplex PCR, and TCRdb kept only the in-frame ones, dropping some. The repertoire has more than 20,000 clones, 81% of them found once; the top ten carry approximately 3.9%. Specimen: memory (CD45RA-) CD4+ T cells from blood. The chain links TRBV6-5 to TRBJ1-2, with D uncertain. The receptor's source is a human donor in good health. CDR3: CASSSASVGYTF. CDR3 sequence (DNA): TGTGCCAGCAGCTCGGCCTCGGTTGGCTACACCTTC.